A selection of T cell receptor beta chains follows, all from one sample in a study of blood T cell repertoires in COVID-19. Sequencing was performed with immunoSEQ multiplex PCR; in TCRdb, only in-frame clones are kept and a portion is missing. The sample lists about 110,000 clones; around 83% were seen once. The sample taken for sequencing was peripheral blood. The receptors were sampled from a woman older than 75 with active or convalescent COVID-19. CDR3s leave out the opening cysteine and the closing phenylalanine or tryptophan.

j_gene: TRBJ2-5
v_gene: TRBV5-1
CDR3aa: ASGTTGTRAETQY

j_gene: TRBJ2-3
v_gene: TRBV6-6
CDR3aa: ASNTGTGGADTQY

j_gene: TRBJ2-4
v_gene: TRBV7-9
CDR3aa: ASSSPFQPGDIQY

j_gene: TRBJ1-5
v_gene: TRBV6-5
CDR3aa: ASRTRQGHYPQH

j_gene: TRBJ1-5
v_gene: TRBV28
CDR3aa: ASSRLQRISNQPQH

j_gene: TRBJ2-7
v_gene: TRBV11-2
CDR3aa: ASSLSTGPSYEQY

j_gene: TRBJ2-3
v_gene: TRBV5-1
CDR3aa: ASSLVSDTQY

j_gene: TRBJ2-6
v_gene: TRBV19
CDR3aa: ASTLMSGANVLT

j_gene: TRBJ1-2
v_gene: TRBV2
CDR3aa: ASSGGQAYYGYT

j_gene: TRBJ2-7
v_gene: TRBV9
CDR3aa: ASSVGAGILYEQY